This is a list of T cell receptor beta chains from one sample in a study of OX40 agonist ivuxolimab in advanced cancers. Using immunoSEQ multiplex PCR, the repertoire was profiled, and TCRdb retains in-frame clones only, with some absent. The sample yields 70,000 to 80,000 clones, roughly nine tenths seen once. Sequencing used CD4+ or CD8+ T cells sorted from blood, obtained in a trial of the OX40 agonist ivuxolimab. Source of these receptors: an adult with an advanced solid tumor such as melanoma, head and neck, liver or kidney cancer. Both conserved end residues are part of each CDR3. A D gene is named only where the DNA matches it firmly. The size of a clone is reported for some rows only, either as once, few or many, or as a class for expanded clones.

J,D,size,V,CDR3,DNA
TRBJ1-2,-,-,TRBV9,CASSVGSRAEYGYTF,TGTGCCAGCAGCGTAGGAAGCAGGGCAGAATATGGCTACACCTTC
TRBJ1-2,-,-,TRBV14,CASSPSGKNYGYTF,TGTGCCAGCAGCCCTTCCGGGAAAAACTATGGCTACACCTTC
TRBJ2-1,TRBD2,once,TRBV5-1,CASSIAGTGNEQFF,TGCGCCAGCAGCATAGCGGGTACGGGCAATGAGCAGTTCTTC
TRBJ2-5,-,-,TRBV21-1,CASSKAGLAGVSETQYF,TGTGCCAGCAGCAAAGCGGGTTTAGCGGGAGTATCGGAGACCCAGTACTTC
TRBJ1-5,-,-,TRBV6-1,CASIRFRADQPQHF,TGTGCCAGCATCCGATTTAGGGCCGATCAGCCCCAGCATTTT
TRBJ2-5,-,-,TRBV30,CAWGLQGLGETQYF,TGTGCCTGGGGACTCCAGGGGCTCGGGGAGACCCAGTACTTC
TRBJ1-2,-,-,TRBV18,CASSPGRATGGHGYTF,TGTGCCAGCTCACCTGGAAGGGCCACAGGCGGGCATGGCTACACCTTC
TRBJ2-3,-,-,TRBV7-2,CASSLGGRNADTQYF,TGTGCCAGCAGCTTAGGAGGGAGGAACGCAGATACGCAGTATTTT
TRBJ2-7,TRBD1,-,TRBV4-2,CASSPGTGGDYEQYF,TGTGCCAGCAGCCCAGGGACAGGGGGTGACTACGAGCAGTACTTC
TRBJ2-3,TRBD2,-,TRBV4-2,CASSQDAGRGTTDTQYF,TGTGCCAGCAGCCAAGATGCCGGGAGGGGGACCACAGATACGCAGTATTTT
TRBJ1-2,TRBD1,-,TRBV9,CASSAVGWTGGIGYTF,TGTGCCAGCAGCGCTGTTGGGTGGACAGGGGGCATTGGCTACACCTTC
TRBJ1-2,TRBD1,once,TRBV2,CASGGITGQGPGYTF,TGTGCCAGCGGGGGGATAACGGGACAGGGACCTGGCTACACCTTC
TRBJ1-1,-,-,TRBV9,CASSVRGGNTEAFF,TGTGCCAGCAGCGTAAGGGGAGGGAACACTGAAGCTTTCTTT
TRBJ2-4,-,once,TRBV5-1,CASSPDSWGKNIQYF,TGCGCCAGCAGCCCGGACTCCTGGGGCAAAAACATTCAGTACTTC
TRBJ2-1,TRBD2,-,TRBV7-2,CASSPPGGAMGQFF,TGTGCCAGCAGCCCCCCGGGAGGAGCAATGGGGCAGTTCTTC
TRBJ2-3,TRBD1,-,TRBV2,CASTRTGLTDTQYF,TGTGCCAGCACCAGGACAGGGCTCACAGATACGCAGTATTTT
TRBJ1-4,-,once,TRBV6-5,CASSSLGGNEKLFF,TGTGCCAGCAGTTCCCTGGGGGGGAATGAAAAACTGTTTTTT
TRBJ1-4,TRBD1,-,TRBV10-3,CAISESGTGEKLFF,TGTGCCATCAGTGAGTCAGGGACAGGTGAAAAACTGTTTTTT
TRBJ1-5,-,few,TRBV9,CASSFGGNQPQHF,TGTGCCAGCAGCTTTGGGGGGAATCAGCCCCAGCATTTT
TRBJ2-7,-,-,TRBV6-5,CASSLGRASYEQYF,TGTGCCAGCAGTTTGGGACGGGCATCCTACGAGCAGTACTTC
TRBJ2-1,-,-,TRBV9,CASSLLGQSSYNEQFF,TGTGCCAGCAGCCTCCTTGGTCAAAGCTCCTACAATGAGCAGTTCTTC
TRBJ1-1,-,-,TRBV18,CASSLRGTEAFF,TGTGCCAGCTCACTTAGGGGTACTGAAGCTTTCTTT
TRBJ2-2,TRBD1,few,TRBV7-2,CASSLQGAIPGELFF,TGTGCCAGCAGCTTACAGGGGGCGATTCCCGGGGAGCTGTTTTTT
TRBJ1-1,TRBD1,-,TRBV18,CASSLQEQGGTEAFF,TGTGCCAGCTCACTCCAAGAGCAGGGGGGGACTGAAGCTTTCTTT
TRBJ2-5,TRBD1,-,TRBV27,CASSSTGTGVGETQYF,TGTGCCAGCAGTTCCACCGGGACAGGGGTTGGAGAGACCCAGTACTTC
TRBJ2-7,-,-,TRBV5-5,CASSLVQSYEQYF,TGTGCCAGCAGCTTGGTACAGTCCTACGAGCAGTACTTC
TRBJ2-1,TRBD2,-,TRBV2,CASSGTSGVHEQFF,TGTGCCAGCAGCGGGACTAGCGGTGTCCATGAGCAGTTCTTC
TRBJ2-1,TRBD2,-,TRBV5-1,CASSMEGLAGVEQFF,TGCGCCAGCAGCATGGAGGGACTAGCGGGAGTTGAGCAGTTCTTC
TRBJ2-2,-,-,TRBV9,CASEALGIAGELFF,TGTGCCAGCGAAGCGTTGGGCATCGCCGGGGAGCTGTTTTTT
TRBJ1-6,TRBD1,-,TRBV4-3,CASSQNQGARSPLHF,TGCGCCAGCAGCCAGAATCAGGGGGCTCGTTCACCCCTCCACTTT
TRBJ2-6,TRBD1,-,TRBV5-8,CASSLVTGGTSGANVLTF,TGTGCCAGCAGCTTGGTTACAGGGGGCACTTCTGGGGCCAACGTCCTGACTTTC
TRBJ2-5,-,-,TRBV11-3,CASSPRDGQETQYF,TGTGCCAGCAGCCCCAGGGACGGGCAAGAGACCCAGTACTTC
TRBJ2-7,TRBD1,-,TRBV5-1,CASSLGDRDEQYF,TGCGCCAGCAGCTTGGGGGACAGGGACGAGCAGTACTTC
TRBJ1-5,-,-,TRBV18,CASSPRSPVSNQPQHF,TGTGCCAGCTCACCACGTTCTCCAGTTAGCAATCAGCCCCAGCATTTT
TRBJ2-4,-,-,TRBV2,CASSGTAWAKNIQYF,TGTGCCAGCAGTGGGACAGCTTGGGCCAAAAACATTCAGTACTTC
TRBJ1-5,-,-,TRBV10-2,CASSESEENQPQHF,TGCGCCAGCAGTGAGTCGGAGGAGAATCAGCCCCAGCATTTT
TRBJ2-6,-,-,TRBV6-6,CASSYRDAGANVLTF,TGTGCCAGCAGTTACAGGGATGCTGGGGCCAACGTCCTGACTTTC
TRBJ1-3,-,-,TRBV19,CASSPDRRLTGNTIYF,TGTGCCAGTAGCCCTGACAGGAGATTAACTGGAAACACCATATATTTT
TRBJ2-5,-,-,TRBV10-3,CAIRTRELETQYF,TGTGCCATCAGGACAAGGGAGTTGGAGACCCAGTACTTC
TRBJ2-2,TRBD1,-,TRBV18,CASSPRTGLNTGELFF,TGTGCCAGCTCCCCAAGGACAGGACTGAACACCGGGGAGCTGTTTTTT
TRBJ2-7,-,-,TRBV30,CAWGPRGPGYEQYF,TGTGCCTGGGGCCCCAGGGGTCCGGGCTACGAGCAGTACTTC
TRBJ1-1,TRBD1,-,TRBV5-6,CASSVRDSTEAFF,TGTGCCAGCAGCGTCCGGGACAGCACTGAAGCTTTCTTT
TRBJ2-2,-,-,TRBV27,CASTSSLEPGELFF,TGTGCCAGCACCTCGTCCCTGGAACCCGGGGAGCTGTTTTTT
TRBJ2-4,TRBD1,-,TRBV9,CASSDGTGLNIQYF,TGTGCCAGCAGCGACGGGACAGGGTTGAACATTCAGTACTTC
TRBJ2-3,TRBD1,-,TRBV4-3,CASSGQGPPSTDTQYF,TGCGCCAGCAGCGGACAGGGTCCCCCTAGCACAGATACGCAGTATTTT
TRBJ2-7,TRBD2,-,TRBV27,CASSLAGGTYEQYF,TGTGCCAGCAGTTTAGCGGGAGGAACCTACGAGCAGTACTTC
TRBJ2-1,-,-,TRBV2,CASKFSQGQGTTYNEQFF,TGTGCCAGCAAATTTTCTCAGGGGCAGGGTACAACCTACAATGAGCAGTTCTTC
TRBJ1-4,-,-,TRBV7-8,CASSLDWRVATNEKLFF,TGTGCCAGCAGCTTAGATTGGAGGGTTGCAACTAATGAAAAACTGTTTTTT
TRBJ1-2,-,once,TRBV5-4,CASSTGTGNYGYTF,TGTGCCAGCAGCACCGGGACGGGGAACTATGGCTACACCTTC
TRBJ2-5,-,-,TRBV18,CASSSGRGGETQYF,TGTGCCAGCTCCTCTGGCAGGGGTGGCGAGACCCAGTACTTC
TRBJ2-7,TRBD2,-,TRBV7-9,CASSPSGSTYEQYF,TGTGCCAGCAGCCCTAGCGGGAGTACCTACGAGCAGTACTTC
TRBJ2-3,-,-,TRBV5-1,CASRLPGGTTDTQYF,TGCGCCAGCAGACTTCCAGGGGGGACCACAGATACGCAGTATTTT